The rows below give T cell receptor beta chains drawn from one sample of a study of CD8 T cells in ankylosing spondylitis. From the 5' RACE reads, TCRdb called clonotypes with MiXCR, one entry per CDR3 protein. The sample yields roughly 130,000 distinct CDR3 sequences, 7% to 10% seen once. Sequencing was performed on synovial fluid, either unsorted or a sorted T cell fraction (not recorded which). The source is a male donor with ankylosing spondylitis. Each CDR3 is given with its conserved first and last residue. D genes are given only for firm matches. Some rows have no size entry. The others give once, few or many, or a class for an expanded clone.

d_gene,abundance,j_gene,v_gene,CDR3nt,CDR3aa
NA,NA,TRBJ2-3,TRBV18,TGTGCCAGCTCACCACCGGCGGGCGGGGCTGATACGCAGTATTTT,CASSPPAGGADTQYF
NA,few,TRBJ1-5,TRBV20-1,TGCAGTGCCAGGAGGAGCAATCAGCCCCAGCATTTT,CSARRSNQPQHF
NA,few,TRBJ1-1,TRBV5-1,TGCGCCAGCAGCTTGGCCCAGCAGCGCACTGAAGCTTTCTTT,CASSLAQQRTEAFF
NA,NA,TRBJ1-6,TRBV6-2/TRBV6-3,TGTGCCAGCAGTGACGGAGCGCCCCTCCACTTT,CASSDGAPLHF
NA,NA,TRBJ2-4,TRBV15,TGTGCCACCAGCGCTCAGGAGACGGACTATCATAATGTCAAAAACATTCAGTACTTC,CATSAQETDYHNVKNIQYF
NA,few,TRBJ2-1,TRBV7-9,TGTGCCAGCACCCGGGACTCACTTTACGGTGAGCAGTTCTTC,CASTRDSLYGEQFF
NA,many,TRBJ2-1,TRBV6-1,TGTGCCACCACGAGGGGGGAGGGATGGAGCAATGAGCAGTTCTTC,CATTRGEGWSNEQFF
NA,few,TRBJ2-3,TRBV2,TGTGCCAGCAAAGTCACAGATACGCAGTATTTT,CASKVTDTQYF
TRBD1,many,TRBJ1-2,TRBV19,TGTGCCAGTAGTTACAGGGGGCAGGGAGATGGCTACACCTTC,CASSYRGQGDGYTF
NA,few,TRBJ1-2,TRBV7-9,TGTGCCAGCAGCTTAAAGACTCACTATGGCTACACCTTC,CASSLKTHYGYTF
NA,many,TRBJ2-5,TRBV5-5,TGTGCCAGCAGCAGAACCAGGGAATTGACCCAGTACTTC,CASSRTRELTQYF
TRBD1,NA,TRBJ1-1,TRBV5-4,TGTGCCAGCAGCTTGTCAGGGGGCGCGGACACTGAAGCTTTCTTT,CASSLSGGADTEAFF
TRBD2,NA,TRBJ2-1,TRBV5-1,TGCGCCAGCAGCTCTGGACTAGCGGTGGTCTACAATGAGCAGTTCTTC,CASSSGLAVVYNEQFF
NA,few,TRBJ2-2,TRBV28,TGTGCCAGCAGTTTTCAGGGGTGGGGCACCGGGGAGCTGTTTTTT,CASSFQGWGTGELFF
TRBD2,many,TRBJ2-3,TRBV7-2,TGTGCCAGCAGCCCGGGACTAGCGGGGGATACGCAGTATTTT,CASSPGLAGDTQYF
TRBD1,NA,TRBJ1-6,TRBV7-9,TGTGCCAGCAGCCTCGGGACAGGGTTTTTCGATTCACCCCTCCACTTT,CASSLGTGFFDSPLHF
NA,few,TRBJ2-7,TRBV20-1,TGCAGTGCTAGTCGGGCAGGGGTGGACGAGCAGTACTTC,CSASRAGVDEQYF
NA,few,TRBJ2-7,TRBV2,TGTGCCAGCAGTCAACAGGCCTTCGAGCAGTACTTC,CASSQQAFEQYF
NA,many,TRBJ2-1,TRBV7-9,TGTGCCAGCAGCTTAATGAGCAGGCGTGATGAGCAGTTCTTC,CASSLMSRRDEQFF
NA,NA,TRBJ1-2,TRBV3-1,TGTGCCTCCTGCCAAGAGATGAAGGACACTTATGGCTACACCTTC,CASCQEMKDTYGYTF
NA,many,TRBJ2-2,TRBV5-1,TGCGCCAGCAGCTGGATGACCGATGGCGGGGAGCTGTTTTTT,CASSWMTDGGELFF
TRBD2,many,TRBJ2-3,TRBV20-1,TGCAGTCTCGGGGGGGATACGCAGTATTTT,CSLGGDTQYF
TRBD1,many,TRBJ2-7,TRBV2,TGTGCCAGCAGAATAGACAGGGGTGGAGAGCAGTACTTC,CASRIDRGGEQYF
NA,NA,TRBJ2-5,TRBV2,TGTGCCAGCAGTGAACAGGGGCACCCTCCGGGAACCCAGTACTTC,CASSEQGHPPGTQYF
TRBD2,many,TRBJ2-7,TRBV29-1,TGCAGCGTTGGGGGGAGGGCCGGCTACGAGCAGTACTTC,CSVGGRAGYEQYF
TRBD2,NA,TRBJ2-1,TRBV3-1,TGTGCCAGCAGCCAAGATGGAGCGGGAGGTTCAGGTGAGCAGTTCTTC,CASSQDGAGGSGEQFF
NA,few,TRBJ2-7,TRBV4-2,TGTGCCAGCAGCCAAGAACCCCTACTTGTATACGAGCAGTACTTC,CASSQEPLLVYEQYF
NA,NA,TRBJ1-2,TRBV5-1,TGCGCCAGCAGCGAAGACAGTACCTATGGCTACACCTTC,CASSEDSTYGYTF
NA,many,TRBJ2-7,TRBV20-1,TGCAGTGCTAGAGATCAAGGGTCAACCTACGAGCAGTACTTC,CSARDQGSTYEQYF
NA,NA,TRBJ2-5,TRBV20-1,TGCAGTGCTAGTGGAGAGACCCAGTACTTC,CSASGETQYF
NA,many,TRBJ2-1,TRBV9,TGTGCCAGCAGCCCGAGAAGAACGGGGGACTACAATGAGCAGTTCTTC,CASSPRRTGDYNEQFF
NA,NA,TRBJ2-3,TRBV4-3,TGCGCCAGCAGCCAAGAGGGGCACGCGACGACCACAGATACGCAGTATTTT,CASSQEGHATTTDTQYF
NA,many,TRBJ1-6,TRBV7-2,TGTGCCAGCAACCCACCCAGCGGAGGGGTTAATTCACCCCTCCACTTT,CASNPPSGGVNSPLHF
NA,few,TRBJ1-1,TRBV12-3/TRBV12-4,TGTGCCAGCAGCTCGATGGGGGCCACTGAAGCTTTCTTT,CASSSMGATEAFF
NA,few,TRBJ1-1,TRBV7-3,TGTGCCAGCAGCTCAACAAGGAACACTGAAGCTTTCTTT,CASSSTRNTEAFF
TRBD2,NA,TRBJ2-1,TRBV19,TGTGCCAGTAGTGGGACTAGCGGGGGGGGGTACAATGAGCAGTTCTTC,CASSGTSGGGYNEQFF
TRBD1,NA,TRBJ2-7,TRBV15,TGTGCCACCAGCAGAGACACGACAGGGGCCTACGAGCAGTACTTC,CATSRDTTGAYEQYF
NA,many,TRBJ2-3,TRBV9,TGTGCCAGCAGCACTAGCATGGCCGGCACAGATACGCAGTATTTT,CASSTSMAGTDTQYF
NA,NA,TRBJ2-7,TRBV20-1,TGCAGTGCTAGAGATTCCCAGGGACTCGAGCAGTACTTC,CSARDSQGLEQYF
NA,few,TRBJ1-2,TRBV7-2,TGTGCCAGCAGCTTAGACTATAACTATGGCTACACCTTC,CASSLDYNYGYTF
NA,many,TRBJ1-5,TRBV18,TGTGCCAGCTCACCACCCAATCAGCCCCAGCATTTT,CASSPPNQPQHF